This TCR beta chain was sequenced for a study of blood T cell repertoires in COVID-19. The repertoire was sequenced with immunoSEQ multiplex PCR; TCRdb's copy has only in-frame clones and lacks some. The sample has about 250,000 clones, 87% seen once. Germline assignment: CDR1 GTSNPN and CDR2 SVGIG (reference sequence). V lost 0 bases, J lost 4 bases, and 9 bases lay in between. This CDR3 is 13 amino acids long. The TCR originated in a man younger than 35 with active or convalescent COVID-19. Input material: peripheral blood. This chain links TRBV30 with TRBJ1-1, with no clear D. For the CDR3, the DNA is TGTGCCTGGAGTGTATCCGGTACCACTGAAGCTTTCTTT. Translated: CAWSVSGTTEAFF.